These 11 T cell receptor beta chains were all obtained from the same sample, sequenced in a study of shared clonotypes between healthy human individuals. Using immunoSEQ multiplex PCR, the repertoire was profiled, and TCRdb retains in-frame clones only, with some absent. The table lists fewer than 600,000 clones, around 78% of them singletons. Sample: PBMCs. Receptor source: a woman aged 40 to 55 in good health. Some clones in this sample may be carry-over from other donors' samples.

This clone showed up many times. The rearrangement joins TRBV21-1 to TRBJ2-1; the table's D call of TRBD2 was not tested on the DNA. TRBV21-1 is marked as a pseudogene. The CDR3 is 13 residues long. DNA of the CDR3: TGTGCCAGCGATGAGCGGGAGGACAATGAGCAGTTCTTC. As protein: CASDEREDNEQFF.

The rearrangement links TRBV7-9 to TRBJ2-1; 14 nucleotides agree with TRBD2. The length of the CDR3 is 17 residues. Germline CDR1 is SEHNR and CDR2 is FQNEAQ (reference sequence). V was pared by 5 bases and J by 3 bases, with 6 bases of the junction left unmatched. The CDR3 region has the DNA TGTGCCAGCAGCATAAACGGACTAGCGGGAGGCTACAATGAGCAGTTCTTC. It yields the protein CASSINGLAGGYNEQFF. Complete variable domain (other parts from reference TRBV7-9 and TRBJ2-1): DTGVSQNPRHKITKRGQNVTFRCDPISEHNRLYWYRQTLGQGPEFLTYFQNEAQLEKSRLLSDRFSAERPKGSFSTLEIQRTEQGDSAMYLCASSINGLAGGYNEQFFGPGTRLTVL.

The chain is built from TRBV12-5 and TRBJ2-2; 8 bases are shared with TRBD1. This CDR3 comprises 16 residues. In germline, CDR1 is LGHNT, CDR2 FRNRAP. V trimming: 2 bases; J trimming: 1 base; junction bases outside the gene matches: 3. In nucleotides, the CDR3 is TGTGCTAGTGGTTTGTCGACAGGGGTGAACACCGGGGAGCTGTTTTTT. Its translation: CASGLSTGVNTGELFF.

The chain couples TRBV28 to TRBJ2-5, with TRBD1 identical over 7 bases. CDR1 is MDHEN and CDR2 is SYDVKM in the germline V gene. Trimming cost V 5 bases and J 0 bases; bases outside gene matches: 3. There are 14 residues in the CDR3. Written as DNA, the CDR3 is TGTGCCAGCAGTACCACAGGGGACCAAGAGACCCAGTACTTC. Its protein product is CASSTTGDQETQYF.

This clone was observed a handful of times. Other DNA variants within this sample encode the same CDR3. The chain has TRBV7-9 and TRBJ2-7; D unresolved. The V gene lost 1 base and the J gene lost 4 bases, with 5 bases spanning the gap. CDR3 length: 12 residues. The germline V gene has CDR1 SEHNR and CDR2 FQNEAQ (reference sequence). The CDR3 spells CASSLVGYEQYF. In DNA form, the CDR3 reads TGTGCCAGCAGCTTAGTTGGGTACGAGCAGTACTTC.

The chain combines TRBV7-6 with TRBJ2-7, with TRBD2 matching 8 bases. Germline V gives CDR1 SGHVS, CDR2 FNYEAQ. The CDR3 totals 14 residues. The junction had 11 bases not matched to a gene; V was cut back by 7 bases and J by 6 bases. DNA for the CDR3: TGTGCCAGCACCCTTAAAGCGGGAGACTTCGAGCAGTACTTC. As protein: CASTLKAGDFEQYF.

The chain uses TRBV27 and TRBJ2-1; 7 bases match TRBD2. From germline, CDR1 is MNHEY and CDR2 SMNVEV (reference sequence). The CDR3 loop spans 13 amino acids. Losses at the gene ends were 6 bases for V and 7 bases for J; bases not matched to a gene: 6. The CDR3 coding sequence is TGTGCCAGCAGGGGGAGGGTGTGGAATGAGCAGTTCTTC. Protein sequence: CASRGRVWNEQFF.

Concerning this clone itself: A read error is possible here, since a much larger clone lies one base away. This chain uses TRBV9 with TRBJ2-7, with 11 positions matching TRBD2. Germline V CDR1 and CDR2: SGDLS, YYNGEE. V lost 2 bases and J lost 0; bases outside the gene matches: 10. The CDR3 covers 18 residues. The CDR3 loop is CASSVGLAEGHSSYEQYF. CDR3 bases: TGTGCCAGCAGCGTGGGACTAGCGGAAGGCCATTCCTCCTACGAGCAGTACTTC.

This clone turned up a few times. The DNA for the CDR3 is TGTGCCAGCAGCTTGACGGGAGCGGCCGGGGAGCTGTTTTTT. Translated, it gives CASSLTGAAGELFF. V is TRBV7-3 and J is TRBJ2-2, with D possibly matching TRBD2 (6 bases). CDR3 length: 14 amino acids. V was cut by 3 bases and J by 6 bases, with 11 bases left in between. Germline values: CDR1 SGHTA, CDR2 FQGTGA.

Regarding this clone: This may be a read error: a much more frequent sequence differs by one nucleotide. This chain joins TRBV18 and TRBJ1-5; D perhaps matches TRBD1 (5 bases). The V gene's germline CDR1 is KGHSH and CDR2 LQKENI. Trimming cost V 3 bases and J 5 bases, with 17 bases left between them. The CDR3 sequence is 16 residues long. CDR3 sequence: CASSPRGRSGHQPQHF. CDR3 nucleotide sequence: TGTGCCAGCTCACCCCGGGGAAGGTCAGGGCATCAGCCCCAGCATTTT. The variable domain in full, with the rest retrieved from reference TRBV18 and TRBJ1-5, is NAGVMQNPRHLVRRRGQEARLRCSPMKGHSHVYWYRQLPEEGLKFMVYLQKENIIDESGMPKERFSAEFPKEGPSILRIQQVVRGDSAAYFCASSPRGRSGHQPQHFGDGTRLSIL.

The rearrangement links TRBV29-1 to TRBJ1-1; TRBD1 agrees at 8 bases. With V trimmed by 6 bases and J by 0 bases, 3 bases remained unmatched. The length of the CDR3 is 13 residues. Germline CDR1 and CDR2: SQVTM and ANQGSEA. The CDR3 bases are TGCAGCGTGTACAGGGGGTTGAACACTGAAGCTTTCTTT. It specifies CSVYRGLNTEAFF.